This is a list of T cell receptor beta chains from one sample in a study of radiotherapy plus CTLA-4 blockade in lung cancer. Method: immunoSEQ multiplex PCR; TCRdb's copy keeps in-frame clones and lacks some. The table records roughly 50,000 clones, approximately 76% of them present only once. Source: peripheral blood, taken from a patient treated with radiotherapy plus ipilimumab. The receptors shown here come from a human donor with non-small cell lung cancer who had stable disease on radiotherapy plus ipilimumab. Each CDR3 is given with its conserved first and last residue. D genes are given only for firm matches. Clone size is given for some rows only: seen once, a few or many times, or a class if the clone is expanded.

d_gene,abundance,j_gene,v_gene,CDR3nt,CDR3aa
TRBD1,.,TRBJ2-7,TRBV6-1,TGTGCCAGCAGTTCCGCCGGGACAGGCGATCACGAGCAGTACTTC,CASSSAGTGDHEQYF
TRBD1,few,TRBJ2-3,TRBV6-5,TGTGCCAGCAGGCGGGACAGGGCCCCAGATACGCAGTATTTT,CASRRDRAPDTQYF
.,.,TRBJ1-2,TRBV4-1,TGCGCCAGCAGCCGCACCGGGACACAGTTAACTAACTATGGCTACACCTTC,CASSRTGTQLTNYGYTF
.,.,TRBJ2-2,TRBV7-3,TGTGCCAGCAAAGGGCAGGGGATCTTTCAGACCGGGGAGCTGTTTTTT,CASKGQGIFQTGELFF
.,.,TRBJ2-5,TRBV6-5,TGTGCCAGCAGTTACCGTGGAGAGGCCCAGTACTTC,CASSYRGEAQYF
.,.,TRBJ2-3,TRBV18,TGTGCCAGCTCACCTGGAGACACAGATACGCAGTATTTT,CASSPGDTDTQYF
.,.,TRBJ2-4,TRBV6-1,TGTGCCAGCAGTGAAGTGGAAGATGGTTTTCAGTACTTC,CASSEVEDGFQYF
.,few,TRBJ2-7,TRBV6-5,TGTGCCAGCAGAACGGGGGGGACAGGGTCCGAGCAGTACTTC,CASRTGGTGSEQYF
TRBD1,.,TRBJ2-4,TRBV10-1,TGCGCCAGCAGTCCTGACAGGGATGAACCTGGAAACATTCAGTACTTC,CASSPDRDEPGNIQYF
.,.,TRBJ2-5,TRBV5-4,TGTGCCAGCAGCCGGGGGACGCCGCCGGCGACCCAGTACTTC,CASSRGTPPATQYF
.,.,TRBJ2-6,TRBV19,TGTGCCAGCAGAGCCGGGGCCAACGTCCTGACTTTC,CASRAGANVLTF
TRBD1,.,TRBJ1-5,TRBV6-4,TGTGCCAGCAGTGTGGGACAGGGAACTCAGCCCCAGCATTTT,CASSVGQGTQPQHF
TRBD1,.,TRBJ1-1,TRBV7-2,TGTGCCAGCAGCTACGTGAGGGACAGGAACACTGAAGCTTTCTTT,CASSYVRDRNTEAFF
.,.,TRBJ2-7,TRBV9,TGTGCCAGCAGCGTAGGTAACGGCGAGCAGTACTTC,CASSVGNGEQYF
.,.,TRBJ2-7,TRBV2,TGTGCCAGCAGTGAGCTTGGGACGGCACTCTACGAGCAGTACTTC,CASSELGTALYEQYF
.,.,TRBJ2-3,TRBV10-1,TGCGCCAGCGCCGAAGGGGGCGGGGGACCGACGGAGGAGCAGTATTTT,CASAEGGGGPTEEQYF
.,.,TRBJ1-1,TRBV6-1,TGTGCCAGCAGTGACCGGATCAACACTGAAGCTTTCTTT,CASSDRINTEAFF
.,.,TRBJ2-5,TRBV6-1,TGTGCCAGCAGTGACATACGAGAGACCCAGTACTTC,CASSDIRETQYF
TRBD2,large,TRBJ2-7,TRBV19,TGTGCCAGTAGTATACTAGCGGGGAACTACGAGCAGTACTTC,CASSILAGNYEQYF